This TCR beta chain was captured in a study of Graves' ophthalmopathy and Graves' hyperthyroidism. Study-level information: In this cohort's terms, stable hyperthyroidism meant no ophthalmopathy by 18 months of follow-up.

Using RNA transcripts, the TCR beta CDR3 regions were amplified. HTBI-primed first-round RT-PCR preceded second-round multiplex PCR. TCRdb itself ran the multiplex PCR reads through MiXCR, one entry per CDR3 protein. The table shows some 1.1 million distinct CDR3 sequences, with approximately 35% occurring only once. CDR3 size: 18 residues. V was clipped by 1 base and J by 0 bases, with 16 bases between them. This clonotype was seen ten or more times. Enrolled hyperthyroidism patients had a new diagnosis, a duration under 2 months, and an age of 18 to 65. V is TRBV12-3 or TRBV12-4 and J is TRBJ1-5, with a tentative D call TRBD1 (5 bases). The receptor's source is an adult man with Graves' hyperthyroidism. Sequences were obtained from peripheral blood or thyroid tissue (not recorded which). CDR3 amino acids: CASSLGTLGRNSNQPQHF. The CDR3 bases are TGTGCCAGCAGTTTAGGAACACTGGGACGGAATAGCAATCAGCCCCAGCATTTT.